This is a list of T cell receptor beta chains from one sample in a study of cytomegalovirus exposure and HLA in healthy donors. Measured with immunoSEQ multiplex PCR; TCRdb has only the in-frame clones, and not every one. Here the sample spans around 150,000 clones, approximately 81% being singletons. Sample: PBMCs. The receptors stem from a man aged 18-30 years in good health and CMV-seronegative. Both conserved end residues are part of each CDR3. D genes are given only for firm matches. Some rows have no size entry. The others give once, few or many, or a class for an expanded clone.

clone_size | j_call | v_call | d_call | cdr3_nt | cdr3_aa
. | TRBJ2-3 | TRBV27 | . | TGTGCCAGCAGTTTGTTGGAGGCCGGGACAGATACGCAGTATTTT | CASSLLEAGTDTQYF
. | TRBJ2-4 | TRBV30 | TRBD2 | TGTGCCTATAGACAGACTAGCGGGGGCAGCGGGATTGGAGCCAAAAACATTCAGTACTTC | CAYRQTSGGSGIGAKNIQYF
. | TRBJ2-5 | TRBV28 | TRBD2 | TGTGCCAGCAGTGAACTAGCGGACCAAGAGACCCAGTACTTC | CASSELADQETQYF
. | TRBJ2-1 | TRBV19 | TRBD2 | TGTGCCAGTAGTCTGGGGCCAGGTCCTCCGGGACTAGCGGGATTGCGGGAGCAGTTCTTC | CASSLGPGPPGLAGLREQFF
. | TRBJ2-2 | TRBV28 | . | TGTGCCAGCAGTGCCGCGACTGGGAGAAAAAACACCGGGGAGCTGTTTTTT | CASSAATGRKNTGELFF
. | TRBJ2-7 | TRBV27 | . | TGTGCCAGCAGCCCCTACGGGGACGAGCAGTACTTC | CASSPYGDEQYF
few | TRBJ1-1 | TRBV5-1 | . | TGCGCCAGCAGCTTGATCGGACAGATGAACACTGAAGCTTTCTTT | CASSLIGQMNTEAFF
. | TRBJ2-7 | TRBV5-8 | . | TGTGCCAGCAGCCCCCTAAATCAGGGGTGGGACGAGCAGTACTTC | CASSPLNQGWDEQYF
. | TRBJ1-1 | TRBV19 | TRBD1 | TGTGCCAGTAGTCGGGACAGGCCAATCTTT | CASSRDRPIF
. | TRBJ2-3 | TRBV19 | TRBD1 | TGTGCCAGTAGTACGTCAGGGGGCAAGACAGATACGCAGTATTTT | CASSTSGGKTDTQYF
. | TRBJ2-5 | TRBV28 | TRBD2 | TGTGCCAGCAGTTTAGGGGTATTAGCGGGAAGCGAGACCCAGTACTTC | CASSLGVLAGSETQYF
. | TRBJ1-2 | TRBV20-1 | TRBD1 | TGCAGTGCCAGGGGGTATGGCTACACCTTC | CSARGYGYTF
. | TRBJ2-7 | TRBV29-1 | . | TGCAGCGCCGGGACTGCGTTTGGCTACGAGCAGTACTTC | CSAGTAFGYEQYF
. | TRBJ2-7 | TRBV5-4 | . | TGTGCCAGCAGCACTTTGGACCGGGGGGAGCAGTACTTC | CASSTLDRGEQYF
. | TRBJ1-1 | TRBV7-2 | . | TGTGCCAGCAAAACGGACAGAGTCACTGAAGCTTTCTTT | CASKTDRVTEAFF
few | TRBJ2-7 | TRBV4-3 | . | TGCGCCAGCAGCCAAGATGCGGGGCGCCACGAGCAGTACTTC | CASSQDAGRHEQYF
. | TRBJ1-5 | TRBV9 | . | TGTGCCAGCAGCGTAGCGGGTTGGAGCAATCAGCCCCAGCATTTT | CASSVAGWSNQPQHF
. | TRBJ2-1 | TRBV10-2 | TRBD2 | TGCGCCAGCAGTGACCCGACTAGCGGGAGGGTTAATGAGCAGTTCTTC | CASSDPTSGRVNEQFF
. | TRBJ2-3 | TRBV11-3 | TRBD1 | TGTGCCAGCCAGGGGGCTATGGGTACGCAGTATTTT | CASQGAMGTQYF
. | TRBJ1-3 | TRBV18 | . | TGTGCCAGCTCCCTCGACGGCGCGGGCTCTGGAAACACCATATATTTT | CASSLDGAGSGNTIYF
. | TRBJ2-3 | TRBV6-1 | TRBD1 | TGTGCCAGCCAGGGGGCGAAGGGGACGCAGTATTTT | CASQGAKGTQYF
. | TRBJ1-1 | TRBV7-9 | TRBD1 | TGTGCCAGCAGCTTCCGCGGACAGGGGGGAGACACTGAAGCTTTCTTT | CASSFRGQGGDTEAFF
. | TRBJ2-3 | TRBV5-1 | . | TGCGCCAGCAGCTTGGGTTTGCGAAACACAGATACGCAGTATTTT | CASSLGLRNTDTQYF
. | TRBJ2-5 | TRBV27 | TRBD2 | TGTGCCAGTTCCCCGGGACTACGACGGGGAGAGACCCAGTACTTC | CASSPGLRRGETQYF
. | TRBJ2-7 | TRBV27 | TRBD2 | TGTGCCAGCAGTTTAGGGGGGACGGGGGAGGGCTACGAGCAGTACTTC | CASSLGGTGEGYEQYF
. | TRBJ2-5 | TRBV28 | . | TGTGCCAGCAGTCGTACCTACGAAAAAGAGACCCAGTACTTC | CASSRTYEKETQYF
few | TRBJ2-1 | TRBV19 | . | TGTGCCAGTAGTATCGGGCTAGCGCTTTCAGGAGAGCAGTTCTTC | CASSIGLALSGEQFF